This T cell receptor (beta chain) was observed in a study of CD8 T cells in Susac syndrome (dated by TCRdb to the late 2010s). With regard to the full study: Among the Susac syndrome patients who were sequenced, clinically active disease was present in 5 or 6 and clinical remission was observed in fewer than ten. At the time of blood withdrawal, Susac syndrome patients were either therapy-naive, taking corticosteroids (with some also receiving IVIg), or on IVIg alone. Whether CD8+ T cell activation and differentiation in Susac syndrome was antigen driven was tested using repertoire sequencing.

Peripheral blood CD8+ and CD4+ T cells from healthy donors, Susac syndrome patients and multiple sclerosis patients were profiled by high-throughput TCR beta sequencing. Recently defined diagnostic criteria for definite or probable disease were met by the Susac syndrome patients. Bulk CD8+ and CD4+ T cells were purified magnetically by negative isolation, whereas CD8+ TEMRA cells were enriched by FACS. Blood was drawn into EDTA tubes, processed within 24 hours, and PBMCs were isolated by density gradient centrifugation. PBMCs intended for TCR sequencing were cryopreserved in liquid nitrogen and were subsequently thawed in a 37 degrees C water bath. Purity of sorted or isolated CD4+, CD8+ and CD8+ TEMRA cells was at least 90%. What the study reported, not specific to this receptor: The TCR sequencing and HLA analysis was acknowledged to have included a relatively small number of individuals. In patients with Susac syndrome, the CD4+ T cell repertoire showed no detectable clonal expansion.

Between the V and J ends, shortened by 0 bases and 9 bases respectively, the junction contains 9 bases. The germline V gene (reference sequence) provides CDR1 DFQATT and CDR2 SNEGSKA. The CDR3 goes from the cysteine to the phenylalanine over 12 residues. Only CDR3 DNA is held: 36 bases, read in frame from base 1. Concerning this clonotype: Its antigen is unknown. One base away there is no much larger clone; base qualities are not given.

RNA was extracted using the RNeasy kit, and about 0.45 to 1 ug of the RNA was reverse transcribed with random hexamers. The immunoSEQ multiplex PCR assay, which covers 54 Vbeta and 13 Jbeta segments, was used to amplify TCR beta CDR3 regions. PCR amplification bias was corrected by using a synthetic template baseline for primer optimization and computational correction. The authors' analysis ran thus. Reads were annotated to V, D and J genes according to IMGT and were analyzed with immunoSEQ Analyzer, with only productive sequences retained. To calculate clonality, Shannon entropy was normalized by log2 of the number of productive unique sequences and then subtracted from one. Public and private clones were assessed among the 100 most prevalent clones of each patient and control. Clones were defined as Susac-specific when absent from the healthy and MS cohorts, from over a thousand published viral clones and from other ImmuneACCESS disease sequences. TCRdb trimmed the raw reads at Q25, called clones with MiXCR and kept productive beta chains. Each entry is one CDR3 protein sequence, shown with its most common DNA and genes. The V and J calls and clone size are TCRdb's, not the authors'. For this sample the table gives some 150,000 distinct CDR3 sequences, of which approximately 95% were detected only once. In total, the top ten clones hold approximately 0.17% of the sample.

Input material: CD4+ T cells from PBMCs. The V and J segments used are TRBV20-1 and TRBJ1-5, with no confident D gene call. The origin of this receptor is a human donor with Susac syndrome. The sequence in DNA is TGCAGTGCTAGAGATAGGCTGGGGCCCCAGCATTTT. This sequence encodes CSARDRLGPQHF.